Shown below are 12 T cell receptor beta chains from a single sample sequenced in a study of post-analysis software for immune sequencing data. Overall study findings and caveats: Elevated frequency relative to controls characterized about 5 TRBV segments in patients, TRBV5-6, TRBV5-1 and TRBV20-1 among them.

No antigen has been assigned to these receptors. Prepared TCR beta cDNA libraries contained unique molecular identifiers. Each CDR3 protein gets one entry after TCRdb re-called the PCR reads with MiXCR. The data show 650,000 to 850,000 distinct CDR3 sequences, around 46% seen once. Sequenced: blood. Receptors originate from a girl aged 5 to 17 with multiple sclerosis.

This clonotype was detected a few times. V and J are TRBV29-1 and TRBJ2-1, with TRBD2 identical over 8 bases. The CDR3 runs 15 residues. Germline assignment: CDR1 SQVTM and CDR2 ANQGSEA. The V segment lost 0 bases and the J segment 3 bases; nucleotides outside the gene matches: 4. The DNA for the CDR3 is TGCAGCGTTGAAGATAGCGGGATCGGCTACAATGAGCAGTTCTTC. Encoded protein: CSVEDSGIGYNEQFF.

The sample holds a few counts of this clonotype. V gene TRBV18 combines with J gene TRBJ2-5, with 7 bases matching TRBD1. Trimming at V came to 0 bases and at J to 0 bases, leaving 1 base not matched to a gene. The germline gives CDR1 KGHSH, CDR2 LQKENI. This CDR3 comprises 15 residues. DNA for the CDR3: TGTGCCAGCTCACCACCGGGACAGTACCAAGAGACCCAGTACTTC. Translation: CASSPPGQYQETQYF.

This clonotype has only a few counts. The V and J genes are TRBV6-2 or TRBV6-3 and TRBJ1-5; TRBD1 might be the D (5 bases). Germline values: CDR1 MNHEY, CDR2 SVGEGT. The CDR3 runs 11 residues. Trimming stripped 6 bases from V and 9 bases from J, with 9 bases between. In DNA, the CDR3 is TGTGCCAGCAGCCCAGGGTGGCCCCAGCATTTT. Translating gives CASSPGWPQHF.

The chain carries TRBV2 and TRBJ2-3, with 10 bases matching TRBD2. V lost 6 bases, J lost 0 bases, and 3 bases stayed unmatched. This CDR3 spans 15 amino acids. Germline V lookup: CDR1 SNHLY, CDR2 FYNNEI. The CDR3 region has the DNA TGTGCCAGCAGGCCGGGACTAGCGAGCACAGATACGCAGTATTTT. This sequence encodes CASRPGLASTDTQYF.

The V and J genes are TRBV12-3 or TRBV12-4 and TRBJ2-1; D remains ambiguous. Trimming cost V 3 bases and J 9 bases, with 6 bases left between them. This CDR3 comprises 11 residues. The CDR3 DNA reads as TGTGCCAGCAGTTTTAGTCGTGAGCAGTTCTTC. Translated, it gives CASSFSREQFF.

The chain has TRBV29-1 and TRBJ2-5; either TRBD1 or TRBD2 may supply D (5 bases each). The end of the DNA is better explained by TRBJ2-7, so the J call may be wrong. The CDR3 runs 13 residues. Germline CDR1 reads SQVTM; CDR2 reads ANQGSEA. The CDR3: CSVEEGRTYEQYF. The CDR3 DNA reads as TGCAGCGTTGAAGAGGGACGAACCTACGAGCAGTACTTC.

CDR3 loop: CSAPRLAGEGYEQYF. CDR3 nucleotides: TGCAGTGCTCCGAGACTAGCGGGAGAGGGATACGAGCAGTACTTC. The J gene is TRBJ2-5, the V gene TRBV20-1; TRBD2 matches at 12 bases. TRBJ2-7 matches the DNA end more closely, so the J call is doubtful. Germline lookup yields CDR1 DFQATT and CDR2 SNEGSKA (reference sequence). The CDR3 sequence is 15 residues long.

This clonotype was counted only a few times. The CDR3: CASRRDRGRYGYTF. The CDR3 coding sequence is TGTGCCAGCAGAAGGGACAGGGGGCGATATGGCTACACCTTC. The V gene is TRBV28, the J gene TRBJ1-2; 12 nucleotides line up with TRBD1. The CDR3 extends over 14 amino acids. CDR1 is MDHEN and CDR2 is SYDVKM in the germline V gene. Germline trimming cut 6 bases from V and 5 bases from J; bases unmatched to any gene: 4.

This clonotype turned up a few times. A read error may account for a junction end that differs from germline. This chain joins TRBV20-1 and TRBJ2-7; 15 positions match TRBD2. The tail of the sequence fits TRBJ2-5 better, so the J call may be wrong. Germline values: CDR1 DFQATT, CDR2 SNEGSKA (reference sequence). This CDR3 has 18 residues. CDR3 residues: CSTSRGGGTSGRSETQYF. In DNA, the CDR3 is TGCAGTACTAGTCGCGGCGGAGGGACTAGCGGGAGGTCAGAGACCCAGTACTTC.

The V and J genes are TRBV6-5 and TRBJ1-1, with 8 bases lining up with TRBD1. The germline gives CDR1 MNHEY, CDR2 SVGAGI. The CDR3 has 14 amino acids. The J segment lost 3 bases and the V segment lost 6 bases, leaving 6 bases of the junction unmatched. The CDR3 bases are TGTGCCAGCAGACAGGACAGGGCGGACACTGAAGCTTTCTTT. This codes for CASRQDRADTEAFF.

The chain combines TRBV4-3 with TRBJ2-1, with 7 bases identical to TRBD2. CDR1 is LGHNA, CDR2 YSLEER, per germline. With 4 bases clipped from V and 4 bases from J, the junction kept 7 bases outside the gene matches. The CDR3 length is 15 residues. Here the CDR3 reads CASSPGGILYNEQFF. CDR3 sequence (DNA): TGCGCCAGCAGCCCGGGGGGAATACTTTACAATGAGCAGTTCTTC.

The chain links TRBV19 to TRBJ2-7; 10 bases map to TRBD1. The CDR3 totals 15 residues. CDR1 and CDR2 (germline): LNHDA, SQIVND (reference sequence). V lost 6 bases and J lost 6; bases outside the gene matches: 11. DNA of the CDR3: TGTGCCAGTAGGGGACAGGGGAGATTGTCAAGCGAGCAGTACTTC. Amino acids: CASRGQGRLSSEQYF.